This TCR beta chain is drawn from a study of T-cell memory formation after mild COVID-19. Findings and limits, study-wide: Cross-reactive memory seemingly joined, as some responding clones were found in pre-infection memory. Largely, contracting CD4+ clones fell within CM and EM, and contracting CD8+ clones within EMRA. CD4/CD8 balance held among clones contracting day 15 to 85, and later expanders leaned CD4+.

CDR3 length: 13 residues. Deletions cut 5 bases from V and 1 base from J, with 8 bases between. 5'RACE primed at constant segments yielded TCR alpha and TCR beta cDNA libraries bearing sample barcodes and UMIs. TCRdb re-called the 5' RACE reads with MiXCR, one entry per CDR3 protein. The sample lists tens of thousands of distinct CDR3 sequences, approximately 15% occurring once. This clonotype was detected ten times or more. No antigen is known for it. The origin of this receptor is an adult woman who had mild COVID-19 (a few samples of this study predate the infection). Cell type and time point are not known. The genes are TRBV12-3 or TRBV12-4 and TRBJ2-5; no firm D call. Source material: PBMCs or a T cell subset sorted from them (not recorded which). The CDR3 sequence is CASSPGSQETQYF. The CDR3 DNA sequence: TGTGCCAGCAGTCCCGGGTCCCAAGAGACCCAGTACTTC.